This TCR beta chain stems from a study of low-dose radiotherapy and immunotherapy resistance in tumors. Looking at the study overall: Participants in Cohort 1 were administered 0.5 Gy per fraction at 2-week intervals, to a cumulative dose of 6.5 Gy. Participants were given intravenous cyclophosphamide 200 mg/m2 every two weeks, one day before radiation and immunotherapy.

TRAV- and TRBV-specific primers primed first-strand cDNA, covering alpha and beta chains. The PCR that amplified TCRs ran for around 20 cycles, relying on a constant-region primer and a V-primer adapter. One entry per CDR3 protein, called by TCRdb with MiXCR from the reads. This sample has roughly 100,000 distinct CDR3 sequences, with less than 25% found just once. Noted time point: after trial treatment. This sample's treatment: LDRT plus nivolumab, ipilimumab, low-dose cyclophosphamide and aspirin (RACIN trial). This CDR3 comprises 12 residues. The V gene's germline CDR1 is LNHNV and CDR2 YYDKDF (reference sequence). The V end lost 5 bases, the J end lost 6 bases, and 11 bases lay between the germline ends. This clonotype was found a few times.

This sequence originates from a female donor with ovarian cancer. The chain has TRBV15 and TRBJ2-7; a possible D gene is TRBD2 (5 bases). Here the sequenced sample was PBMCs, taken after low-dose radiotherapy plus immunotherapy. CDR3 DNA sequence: TGTGCCACCAGCCACCCCGGGGTCGAGCAGTACTTC. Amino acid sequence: CATSHPGVEQYF.